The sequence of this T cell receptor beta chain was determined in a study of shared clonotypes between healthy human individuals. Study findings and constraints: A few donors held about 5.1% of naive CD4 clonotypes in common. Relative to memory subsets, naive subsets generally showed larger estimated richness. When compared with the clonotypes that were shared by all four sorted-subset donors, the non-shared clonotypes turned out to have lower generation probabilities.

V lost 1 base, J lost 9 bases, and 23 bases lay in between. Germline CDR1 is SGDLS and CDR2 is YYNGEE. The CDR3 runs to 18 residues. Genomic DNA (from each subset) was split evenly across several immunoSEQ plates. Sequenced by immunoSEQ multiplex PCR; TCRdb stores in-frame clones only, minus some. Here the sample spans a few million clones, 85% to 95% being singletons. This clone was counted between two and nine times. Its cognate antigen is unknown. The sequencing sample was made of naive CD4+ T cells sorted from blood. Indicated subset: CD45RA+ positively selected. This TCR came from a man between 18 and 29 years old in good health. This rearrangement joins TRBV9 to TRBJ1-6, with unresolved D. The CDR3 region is CASSVPPRTRQEGSPLHF. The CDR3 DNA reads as TGTGCCAGCAGCGTACCACCACGAACACGCCAGGAAGGTTCACCCCTCCACTTT.